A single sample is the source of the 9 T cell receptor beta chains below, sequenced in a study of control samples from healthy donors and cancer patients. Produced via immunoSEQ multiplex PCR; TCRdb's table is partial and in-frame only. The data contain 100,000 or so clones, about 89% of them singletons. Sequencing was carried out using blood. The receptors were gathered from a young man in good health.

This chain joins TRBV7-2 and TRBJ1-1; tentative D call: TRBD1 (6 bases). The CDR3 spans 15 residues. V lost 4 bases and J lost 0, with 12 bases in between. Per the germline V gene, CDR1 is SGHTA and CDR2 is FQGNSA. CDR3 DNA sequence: TGTGCCAGCAGCTATTACAGGGCACTGAACACTGAAGCTTTCTTT. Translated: CASSYYRALNTEAFF.

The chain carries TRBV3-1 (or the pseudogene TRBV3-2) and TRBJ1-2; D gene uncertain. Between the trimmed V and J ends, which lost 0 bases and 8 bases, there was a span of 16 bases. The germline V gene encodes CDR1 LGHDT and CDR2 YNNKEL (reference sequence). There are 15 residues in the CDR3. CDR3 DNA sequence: TGTGCCAGCAGCCAAGATGCCACTCGGTTCGGGGGCTACACCTTC. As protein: CASSQDATRFGGYTF.

The CDR3 DNA reads as TGTGCCAGCAGGTACAGGAATGAAAAACTGTTTTTT. Protein product: CASRYRNEKLFF. V gene TRBV2 combines with J gene TRBJ1-4, with a weak D call TRBD1 (5 bases). CDR1 is SNHLY, CDR2 FYNNEI, per germline. Trimming took 6 bases from V and 5 from J, leaving 7 bases between them. There are 12 residues in the CDR3.

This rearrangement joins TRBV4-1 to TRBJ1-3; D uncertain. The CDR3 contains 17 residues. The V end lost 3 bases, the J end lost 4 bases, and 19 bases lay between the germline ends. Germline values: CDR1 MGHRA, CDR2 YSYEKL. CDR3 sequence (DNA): TGCGCCAGCAGCCACCCAGCTCCGGGCTGGGCCGGAAACACCATATATTTT. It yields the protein CASSHPAPGWAGNTIYF.

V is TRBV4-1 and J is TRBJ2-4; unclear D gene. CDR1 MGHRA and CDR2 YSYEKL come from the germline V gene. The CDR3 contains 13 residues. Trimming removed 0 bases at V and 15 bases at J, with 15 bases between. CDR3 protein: CASSQDLPRSLYF. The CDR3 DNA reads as TGCGCCAGCAGCCAAGATCTACCCAGGAGTCTGTACTTC.

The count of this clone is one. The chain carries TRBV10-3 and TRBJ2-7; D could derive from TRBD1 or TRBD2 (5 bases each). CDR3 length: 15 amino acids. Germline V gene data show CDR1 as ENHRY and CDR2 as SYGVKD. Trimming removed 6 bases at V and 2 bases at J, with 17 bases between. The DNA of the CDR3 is TGTGCCATCAGCTCCGGGACGGAGCCCACCTACGAGCAGTACTTC. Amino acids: CAISSGTEPTYEQYF.

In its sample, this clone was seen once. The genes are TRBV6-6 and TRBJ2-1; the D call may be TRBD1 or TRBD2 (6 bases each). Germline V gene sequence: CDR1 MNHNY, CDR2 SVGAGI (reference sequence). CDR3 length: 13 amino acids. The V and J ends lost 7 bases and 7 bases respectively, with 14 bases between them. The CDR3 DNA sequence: TGTGCCAGCACCCCCCCGGGGGCGAATGAGCAGTTCTTC. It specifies CASTPPGANEQFF.

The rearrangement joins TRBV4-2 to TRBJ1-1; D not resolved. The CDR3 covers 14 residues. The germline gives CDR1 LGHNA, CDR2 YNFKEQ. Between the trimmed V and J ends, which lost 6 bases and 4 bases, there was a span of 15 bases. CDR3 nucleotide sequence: TGTGCCAGCAGAACAATTTATCGGGGCACTGAAGCTTTCTTT. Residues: CASRTIYRGTEAFF.

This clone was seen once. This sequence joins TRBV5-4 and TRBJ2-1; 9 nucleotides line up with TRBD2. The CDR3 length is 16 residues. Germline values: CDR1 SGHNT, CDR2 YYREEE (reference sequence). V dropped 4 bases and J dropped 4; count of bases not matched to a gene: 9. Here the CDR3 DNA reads TGTGCCAGCAGCCGAAGGTCTAGCGGGGAATACAATGAGCAGTTCTTC. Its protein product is CASSRRSSGEYNEQFF.